Each of the 2 T cell receptor beta chains below was sequenced from the same sample in a study of Graves' ophthalmopathy and Graves' hyperthyroidism. Amplification targeted the TCR beta CDR3 regions, with RNA transcripts as the source material. An initial RT-PCR round employing HTBI primers preceded a second-round multiplex PCR. Via MiXCR, TCRdb re-called the multiplex PCR reads, giving one row per CDR3 protein. The sample yields 400,000 to 450,000 distinct CDR3 sequences, over 20% seen once. Sequencing was done on a sample of peripheral blood. Receptors were obtained from a woman under 30 with stable Graves' hyperthyroidism.

The table lists this clonotype with many counts. The V call is TRBV20-1, the J call TRBJ2-7; 9 bases align to TRBD2. This CDR3 region has 14 residues. Germline V lookup: CDR1 DFQATT, CDR2 SNEGSKA (reference sequence). V trimming: 3 bases; J trimming: 3 bases; junction bases outside the gene matches: 6. CDR3: CSASVQREDYEQYF. The DNA of the CDR3 is TGCAGTGCTAGTGTCCAGCGGGAGGACTACGAGCAGTACTTC.

This clonotype was counted a few times. The DNA of the CDR3 is TGTGCCAGCAGCCTCGGCAGGGACCACTATGGCTACACCTTC. It yields the protein CASSLGRDHYGYTF. This chain links TRBV3-1 with TRBJ1-2; weak D call: TRBD1 (5 bases). Germline V lookup: CDR1 LGHDT, CDR2 YNNKEL (reference sequence). This CDR3 spans 14 amino acids. Trimming stripped 4 bases from V and 3 bases from J, with 12 bases between.